This T cell receptor (beta chain) was sequenced for a study of blood T cell repertoires in COVID-19. Study context: Samples taken during acute and convalescent COVID-19 were collected in the United States, Italy and Spain.

Germline assignment: CDR1 MDHEN and CDR2 SYDVKM. The CDR3 covers 16 residues. J gave up 2 bases and V 3 bases, and 9 bases lay outside the gene matches. Followed longitudinally, the Seattle patients had been enrolled during active infection. This clone was counted once. As handled by the study authors: For nucleated cells, counts were estimated from reference gene primer amplification. Some clones are missing from TCRdb's copy, which holds only in-frame ones; the method was immunoSEQ multiplex PCR. D and trimming were read from the DNA, whereas the V and J calls and clone size are those reported in that table. The data contain roughly 68,000 clones, roughly nine tenths of them seen just once; the ten biggest clones take up 3.4%.

V is TRBV28 and J is TRBJ2-7; 8 bases agree with TRBD2. This receptor was obtained from a woman in her forties or fifties with COVID-19, enrolled during active disease. What was sequenced was peripheral blood. The DNA of the CDR3 is TGTGCCAGCAGTTTCTCCGGGACTAGAAACACCTACGAGCAGTACTTC. It yields the protein CASSFSGTRNTYEQYF.